This TCR beta chain was sequenced for a study of neurological immune-mediated disorders (dated by TCRdb to the late 2010s). Context from the whole study: Peripheral blood TCR-beta repertoires from HTLV-I-associated myelopathy (HAM/TSP) patients, multiple sclerosis patients and healthy controls were compared by UMI-based sequencing. Longitudinal samples, technical triplicates and paired sorted CD4+ and CD8+ T-cell subsets, alongside PBMC samples, were included among the roughly 97 TCR-beta libraries. Longitudinal HAM/TSP donors and healthy donors each had 3 time-points at intervals of about 3-40 months. The cohort was made up of 68 subjects, consisting of roughly 15 HAM/TSP patients, roughly 35 multiple sclerosis patients and around 20 healthy controls. The paper's findings and limits, for the study overall: TCR clonal expansion was highest in HAM/TSP patients and lowest in MS patients, with MS patients falling below even healthy controls. No identical CDR3 amino acid sequences were found to be shared among expanded clones across subjects, suggesting that TCR-beta repertoires were private in all groups.

cDNA was synthesized by template-switch 5'RACE using a primer with a 10-nucleotide random unique molecular identifier that tagged each TCR transcript. Every sequencing run covered 15-18 subjects and yielded more than 180 million TCR-beta sequences. The RNeasy kit was used to extract total RNA. Using the KAPA Real-time Library Amplification kit, TCR-beta VDJ regions were amplified with primers for the TCR constant region and the 5'RACE anchor. Sample indexes and Illumina adaptors were added in a first PCR, and a second PCR then increased library yield. After Ampure bead purification, the TCR product of roughly 650 bp was size-selected on a 2% E-gel SizeSelection system. Before pooling, libraries had their quality checked on a Bioanalyzer, their concentration measured with Qubit, and their quantity determined with the Kapa Library Quantification kit. An Illumina HiSeq 2500 sequenced the libraries paired-end 2 x 150 bp. To increase sequence diversity, about 25-31% phiX was spiked into each library pool. In the authors' own workflow: The quality-filtered reads were processed with the UMI-based MiGEC pipeline, whose error correction step removed more than 80% of the raw TCR sequences. IMGT germline references were used for aligning VDJ genes, and each clonotype was defined as a unique CDR3 amino acid sequence together with its V-J genes. VDJtools evaluated clonal expansion, Shannon diversity and CDR3 relatedness (CalcPairwiseDistances, ClusterSamples); CLCbio workbench built phylogenetic trees. Expanded clones were defined as having at least 8 unique UMIs, based on coefficient-of-variation modelling across technical triplicates. The raw public data were reprocessed by TCRdb itself: fastp quality trimming at Q25, MiXCR clonotype calling, in-frame beta chains only. All rows with the same CDR3 protein become a single entry with the most common DNA and genes. These V and J calls are TCRdb output, not the study's own analysis. In this sample the table shows about 45,000 distinct CDR3 sequences, roughly 14% of which occur a single time. The ten top clones hold roughly 11% of the sample.

This clonotype was seen repeatedly, ten times or more. The antigen this receptor binds is unknown. No base qualities exist here, and no much larger clone lies one base off it. The germline V gene provides CDR1 MRHNA and CDR2 SNTAGT. The CDR3 has 13 amino acids, counting the end cysteine and phenylalanine. Of all the DNA, just the CDR3 is kept, 39 bases in frame from base 1. V is shortened by 4 bases, J by 3 bases, and the region joining them spans 6 bases. According to the study, the label for this sample's time point signals: longitudinal time-point 3. Healthy controls were blood bank volunteers in Maryland, USA. Libraries from unsorted PBMCs were made from 2 million PBMCs kept in RNAlater at -80 degrees C until RNA extraction. Peripheral blood was subjected to Ficoll-Hypaque density gradient centrifugation to isolate PBMCs, which were then cryopreserved in liquid nitrogen.

The clonotype originates from a man aged 25-45 years in good health. Input material: PBMCs. The rearranged segments are TRBV6-4 and TRBJ2-2, with a weak D call of TRBD1 (6 bases match). The CDR3 protein is CASSGTDTGELFF. The DNA sequence follows: TGTGCCAGCAGTGGGACAGACACCGGGGAGCTGTTTTTT.